This TCR beta chain was sequenced for a study of prognosis after radiotherapy for stage I lung cancer. From genomic DNA, TCR beta CDR3 was amplified by two-round multiplex PCR. First-round PCR, the initial amplification, used primers specific to each TRBV and TRBJ gene. TCRdb fed the multiplex PCR reads into MiXCR, producing one record per CDR3 protein. Here the sample spans approximately 20,000 distinct CDR3 sequences, approximately 28% being singletons. The germline V gene encodes CDR1 MNHEY and CDR2 SVGEGT. This CDR3 spans 20 amino acids. V lost 5 bases and J lost 4; bases outside the gene matches: 20. This clonotype has a count of ten or more.

The chain links TRBV6-2 or TRBV6-3 to TRBJ2-5, with 12 bases fitting TRBD1. This clonotype originated in a donor over 45 with non-small cell lung cancer. The starting material was PBMCs, obtained before or after stereotactic body radiation therapy (not recorded which). This CDR3 is CASSGDRGPREGPLGETQYF. CDR3 bases: TGTGCCAGCAGTGGGGACAGGGGGCCGCGAGAGGGGCCCCTGGGAGAGACCCAGTACTTC.